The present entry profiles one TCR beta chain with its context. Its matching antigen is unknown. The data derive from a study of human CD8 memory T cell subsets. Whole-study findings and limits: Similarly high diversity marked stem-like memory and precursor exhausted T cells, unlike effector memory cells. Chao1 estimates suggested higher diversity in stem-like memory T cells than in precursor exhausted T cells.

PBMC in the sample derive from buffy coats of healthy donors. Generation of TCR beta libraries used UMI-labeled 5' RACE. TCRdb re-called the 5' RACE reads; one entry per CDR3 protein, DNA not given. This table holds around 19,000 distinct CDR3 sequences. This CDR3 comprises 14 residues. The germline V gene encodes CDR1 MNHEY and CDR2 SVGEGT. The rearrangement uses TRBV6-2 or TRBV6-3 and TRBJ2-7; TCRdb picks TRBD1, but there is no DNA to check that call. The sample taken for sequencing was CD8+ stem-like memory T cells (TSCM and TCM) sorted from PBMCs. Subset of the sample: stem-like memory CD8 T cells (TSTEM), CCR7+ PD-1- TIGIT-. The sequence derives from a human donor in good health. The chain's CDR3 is CASSYSSGETAEYF.